Listed here are 14 T cell receptor beta chains from one sample, sequenced in a study of T-cell memory formation after mild COVID-19. TCRdb processed the 5' RACE reads anew with MiXCR; each CDR3 protein has one entry. This sample has 500,000 to 650,000 distinct CDR3 sequences, with less than 25% found just once. Input material: PBMCs or a T cell subset sorted from them (not recorded which). Receptor source: an adult woman who had mild COVID-19 (a few samples of this study predate the infection). Cell type and time point are not known.

This clonotype turned up a few times. The rearrangement links TRBV11-3 to TRBJ1-6; D is uncertain. This CDR3 has 18 amino acids. CDR1 SGHNT and CDR2 YENEEA come from the germline V gene. Trimming left V 0 bases short and J 0 bases short, with 12 bases between. CDR3 DNA sequence: TGTGCCAGCAGCTTAGAAACTACGAAAAGCTCCTATAATTCACCCCTCCACTTT. Protein sequence: CASSLETTKSSYNSPLHF.

The V call is TRBV27, the J call TRBJ2-5, with 9 bases fitting TRBD2. This CDR3 is 13 amino acids long. J lost 5 bases, V lost 5 bases, and 3 bases had no gene match. Per germline, CDR1 MNHEY and CDR2 SMNVEV (reference sequence). The CDR3 is CASSLSGSETQYF. CDR3 DNA: TGTGCCAGCAGTCTTAGCGGGAGCGAGACCCAGTACTTC.

The chain joins TRBV29-1 to TRBJ1-3; TRBD1 might be the D (5 bases). V gave up 4 bases and J gave up 4 bases, with 14 bases separating them. Germline V gene data show CDR1 as SQVTM and CDR2 as ANQGSEA. The CDR3 spans 14 residues. CDR3 region: CSVGDSLDGNTIYF. CDR3 DNA sequence: TGCAGCGTTGGAGACAGTTTAGACGGAAACACCATATATTTT.

The CDR3, as DNA: TGCAGTGCTCCGGGACAGGGGGCTAGTGAAGCTTTCTTT. Amino acid sequence: CSAPGQGASEAFF. This chain uses TRBV20-1 with TRBJ1-1; 12 bases align to TRBD1. V was pared by 5 bases and J by 7 bases, with 5 bases of the junction left unmatched. Germline loops: CDR1 DFQATT, CDR2 SNEGSKA (reference sequence). The CDR3 spans 13 residues.

The chain recombines TRBV10-3 with TRBJ1-1; D gene ambiguous. The V gene's germline CDR1 is ENHRY and CDR2 SYGVKD. This CDR3 is built from 14 residues. Trimming cost V 5 bases and J 4 bases, with 14 bases left between them. The CDR3 DNA reads as TGTGCCATCAGTAAGGCTGAACGGGGCACTGAAGCTTTCTTT. Amino acids: CAISKAERGTEAFF.

This sequence joins TRBV20-1 and TRBJ2-7; D may be TRBD1 (5 bases). CDR1 and CDR2 (germline): DFQATT, SNEGSKA (reference sequence). This CDR3 region has 15 residues. With 4 bases removed from V and 2 bases from J, the gap between germline ends came to 18 bases. The CDR3 region has the DNA TGCAGTGCTATCCAACAGGAGTTGGTGACCTACGAGCAGTACTTC. Translation: CSAIQQELVTYEQYF.

This clonotype was seen ten or more times. J is TRBJ2-5 and V is TRBV7-7; D not resolved. Germline V gene lookup returns CDR1 SSHAT and CDR2 FNYEAQ (reference sequence). The length of the CDR3 is 14 residues. Trimming stripped 4 bases from V and 5 bases from J, with 14 bases between. Written as DNA, the CDR3 is TGTGCCAGCAGCTCCGAGGCCTCTAGGGAGACCCAGTACTTC. This codes for CASSSEASRETQYF.

The rearrangement links TRBV7-9 to TRBJ1-5, with a possible D match to TRBD1 (5 bases). In germline, CDR1 is SEHNR, CDR2 FQNEAQ (reference sequence). The CDR3 loop spans 13 amino acids. V was cut by 8 bases and J by 4 bases, with 12 bases left in between. The CDR3 reads CASGSGRNQPQHF. In DNA form, the CDR3 reads TGTGCCAGCGGGTCAGGGCGGAATCAGCCCCAGCATTTT.

This clonotype has at least ten counts. The chain has TRBV7-8 and TRBJ2-7; 8 bases are a match to TRBD2. This CDR3 is 16 amino acids long. Per the germline V gene, CDR1 is SGHVS and CDR2 is FQNEAQ. Trimming cost V 5 bases and J 6 bases; bases outside gene matches: 15. The CDR3 coding sequence is TGTGCCAGCAGCCACCTGATTGGAGCGGGGGACCCCGAGCAGTACTTC. It encodes CASSHLIGAGDPEQYF. Looking up the rest from reference TRBV7-8 and TRBJ2-7 gives the full variable domain: GAGVSQSPRYKVAKRGQDVALRCDPISGHVSLFWYQQALGQGPEFLTYFQNEAQLDKSGLPSDRFFAERPEGSVSTLKIQRTQQEDSAVYLCASSHLIGAGDPEQYFGPGTRLTVT.

The rearrangement joins TRBV20-1 to TRBJ2-7; TRBD2 might be the D (5 bases). The V and J ends lost 3 bases and 3 bases respectively, with 9 bases between them. CDR1 and CDR2 from the germline V gene are DFQATT and SNEGSKA (reference sequence). This CDR3 is built from 12 residues. The CDR3 DNA sequence: TGCAGTGCTAGGGACTCCTACTACGAGCAGTACTTC. It is translated as CSARDSYYEQYF.

The chain combines TRBV20-1 with TRBJ2-7, with 8 bases lining up with TRBD2. The CDR3 covers 15 residues. The ends lost 1 base at V and 2 bases at J; junction bases unmatched: 7. Per germline, CDR1 DFQATT and CDR2 SNEGSKA (reference sequence). The CDR3 is CSARAAGGLTYEQYF. The CDR3 nucleotides are TGCAGTGCTAGAGCGGCGGGGGGCCTAACCTACGAGCAGTACTTC.

A few counts support this clonotype. This sequence joins TRBV20-1 and TRBJ2-1, with TRBD1 matching 8 bases. CDR1 is DFQATT, CDR2 SNEGSKA, per germline (reference sequence). V trimming: 6 bases; J trimming: 4 bases; junction bases outside the gene matches: 11. The CDR3 has 15 amino acids. The DNA of the CDR3 is TGCAGTGCCATTAATGGACAGGGAGTTTACAATGAGCAGTTCTTC. Its protein is CSAINGQGVYNEQFF.

The rearrangement uses TRBV7-2 and TRBJ2-7, with 8 bases lining up with TRBD1. After removal of 5 bases from V and 1 base from J, the junction contained 7 bases not matched to a gene. CDR1 and CDR2 from the germline V gene are SGHTA and FQGNSA. The CDR3 extends over 15 amino acids. The CDR3 DNA follows: TGTGCCAGCAGCCTGGACAGGGCAACGTCCTACGAGCAGTACTTC. Its protein product is CASSLDRATSYEQYF.

This chain's CDR3 is CASSETDGSYEQYF. The CDR3 nucleotides are TGTGCCAGCAGCGAAACGGACGGCTCCTACGAGCAGTACTTC. The chain has TRBV9 and TRBJ2-7; D is uncertain. Trimming shortened V by 3 bases and J by 0 bases, and 10 bases separated the two germline ends. This CDR3 has 14 amino acids. The germline V gene encodes CDR1 SGDLS and CDR2 YYNGEE.